This T cell receptor beta chain was profiled in a study of beta chain features in type 1 diabetes. Staining for CD45RO/CCR7/CD25/CD127/CD95/CD27 allowed sorting of CD4+ naive, central memory, regulatory and stem cell-like memory cells. With regard to this clone: Its antigen remains unknown.

The study's findings and limits: TCRB CDR3s were moderately but significantly shorter in Type 1 diabetes patients in all four CD4+ subsets.

Sequenced material consisted of expressed TCRB transcripts (all of the isolated RNA was reverse transcribed). Only in-frame clones appear in the TCRdb table, and some are missing; sequencing was by immunoSEQ multiplex PCR. The table includes a few hundred thousand clones, less than 15% detected once. The CDR3 loop spans 12 amino acids. V was clipped by 6 bases and J by 6 bases; unmatched bases: 4. Germline V lookup: CDR1 MDHEN, CDR2 SYDVKM. The sample comprised naive CD4+ T cells from blood. The rearrangement joins TRBV28 to TRBJ1-2; 7 bases match TRBD1. The clonotype comes from a young woman in good health. CDR3 in amino acids: CASRVGTDGYTF. The DNA of the CDR3 is TGTGCCAGCAGAGTCGGGACAGATGGCTACACCTTC.